This T cell receptor beta chain was identified during a study of T cell changes during pregnancy in multiple sclerosis. The repertoire was sequenced with immunoSEQ multiplex PCR; TCRdb's copy has only in-frame clones and lacks some. The sample lists fewer than 110,000 clones; more than 90% were seen once. This clone was seen a single time. The TCR was taken from a female donor with multiple sclerosis, enrolled in a pregnancy study. The specimen was peripheral blood, collected in the second trimester of pregnancy.

This CDR3 reads CASRRLADQETQYF. CDR3 coding DNA: TGCGCCAGCAGGCGACTAGCGGATCAAGAGACCCAGTACTTC. The chain links TRBV10-1 to TRBJ2-5, with 9 bases matching TRBD2. V shed 6 bases, J shed 2 bases, and the junction held 4 bases outside the gene matches. The CDR3 is 14 amino acids. Germline V gives CDR1 WNHNN, CDR2 SYGVQD (reference sequence).